Each of the 5 T cell receptor beta chains below was sequenced from the same sample in a study of blood T cell repertoires in COVID-19. Clones were sequenced by immunoSEQ multiplex PCR, and TCRdb holds only the in-frame ones, with some missing. This sample yields some 76,000 clones, of which around 91% are seen a single time; around 5.8% belongs to the top ten. Sequenced sample: peripheral blood. These receptors were collected from a human donor in a cohort sampled during active COVID-19.

The CDR3 spells CSVYAQQVEKLFF. In DNA, the CDR3 is TGCAGCGTTTACGCCCAACAGGTTGAAAAACTGTTTTTT. The rearrangement joins TRBV29-1 to TRBJ1-4; possibly TRBD1 for D (5 bases). Between the trimmed V and J ends, which lost 5 bases and 7 bases, there was a span of 14 bases. This CDR3 region has 13 residues. Germline-derived CDR1 and CDR2 are SQVTM and ANQGSEA.

The chain links TRBV24-1 to TRBJ2-5, with TRBD2 as a possible D gene (5 bases). Germline-derived CDR1 and CDR2 are KGHDR and SFDVKD. V was shortened by 4 bases and J by 5 bases, with 13 bases between the two germline ends. The CDR3 totals 14 residues. The CDR3 DNA sequence: TGTGCCACCAGTGACACGGACCGAGGGGAGACCCAGTACTTC. Residues: CATSDTDRGETQYF.

The chain combines TRBV5-1 with TRBJ2-7; D is possibly TRBD2 (5 bases). The germline V gene encodes CDR1 SGHRS and CDR2 YFSETQ. The CDR3 totals 15 residues. V was clipped by 4 bases and J by 6 bases, with 20 bases between them. CDR3 protein: CASSPPRTGTSEQYF. The CDR3, as DNA: TGCGCCAGCAGCCCCCCTAGGACTGGCACCTCCGAGCAGTACTTC.

The V gene is TRBV29-1, the J gene TRBJ2-7; 7 nucleotides align to TRBD1. Losses at the gene ends were 5 bases for V and 4 bases for J; bases not matched to a gene: 5. Germline CDR1 reads SQVTM; CDR2 reads ANQGSEA. This CDR3 is 12 amino acids long. The CDR3: CSVRGQEYEQYF. CDR3 sequence (DNA): TGCAGCGTTCGTGGACAGGAGTACGAGCAGTACTTC.

The chain combines TRBV5-1 with TRBJ1-2; no firm D call. V lost 1 base to trimming and J lost 1 base, with 5 bases between them. The length of the CDR3 is 13 residues. Germline V gene sequence: CDR1 SGHRS, CDR2 YFSETQ. The DNA for the CDR3 is TGCGCCAGCAGCTTGACAGATAACTATGGCTACACCTTC. Amino acid sequence: CASSLTDNYGYTF.